These T cell receptor beta chains were read from a single sample in a study of blood T cell repertoires in COVID-19. TCRdb's table, derived via immunoSEQ multiplex PCR, lists solely in-frame clones and lacks some. The sample includes approximately 250,000 clones, 84% of them seen just once. Sequencing input: peripheral blood. The receptors were sampled from a human donor in a cohort sampled during active COVID-19. Each CDR3 is given with its conserved first and last residue. Fields, in order: J gene, clone size, V gene, D gene, CDR3 protein, CDR3 DNA. The D gene is left open where the match is weak. Clone size is not always given. Where it is, it says once, few, many or a class for expanded clones.

>TRBJ2-7|-|TRBV28|TRBD1
CASRGQGFYEQYF
TGTGCCAGCAGGGGACAGGGTTTCTACGAGCAGTACTTC
>TRBJ1-2|-|TRBV29-1|-
CSVENESGYGYTF
TGCAGCGTTGAAAATGAATCAGGCTATGGCTACACCTTC
>TRBJ1-1|-|TRBV6-5|-
CASSYGGGADTEAFF
TGTGCCAGCAGTTATGGGGGCGGAGCGGACACTGAAGCTTTCTTT
>TRBJ1-4|-|TRBV7-9|-
CASSLPGRGEKLFF
TGTGCCAGCAGCCTACCGGGAAGAGGGGAAAAACTGTTTTTT
>TRBJ2-7|-|TRBV6-2/TRBV6-3|TRBD2
CASSPNGAGGSYEQYF
TGTGCCAGCAGCCCCAACGGGGCGGGGGGGTCCTACGAGCAGTACTTC
>TRBJ2-7|few|TRBV10-2|TRBD1
CASSVSAGGYEQYF
TGCGCCAGCAGTGTTTCGGCAGGGGGCTACGAGCAGTACTTC
>TRBJ1-4|-|TRBV10-3|-
CAISESAVMNEKLFF
TGTGCCATCAGTGAGTCTGCGGTTATGAATGAAAAACTGTTTTTT
>TRBJ1-2|few|TRBV18|-
CASSAQGTANYGYTF
TGTGCCAGCTCAGCCCAGGGTACAGCCAACTATGGCTACACCTTC
>TRBJ1-3|many|TRBV5-1|-
CASRESSGNTIYF
TGCGCCAGCCGGGAGAGCTCTGGAAACACCATATATTTT
>TRBJ2-1|once|TRBV2|-
CASRRSLANSYNEQFF
TGTGCCAGCAGGAGGTCTCTAGCGAACTCCTACAATGAGCAGTTCTTC
>TRBJ1-2|-|TRBV5-1|-
CASRPPGQDYGYTF
TGCGCCAGCCGACCTCCGGGACAAGACTATGGCTACACCTTC
>TRBJ1-5|-|TRBV28|-
CASSLSVDQPQHF
TGTGCCAGCAGTTTATCGGTAGATCAGCCCCAGCATTTT
>TRBJ1-1|-|TRBV19|-
CASSIGRNTEAFF
TGTGCCAGTAGTATTGGCAGGAACACTGAAGCTTTCTTT
>TRBJ1-2|-|TRBV6-5|-
CASSYSSVGRGGYTF
TGTGCCAGCAGTTACTCGAGTGTTGGAAGGGGTGGCTACACCTTC
>TRBJ1-6|-|TRBV12-3/TRBV12-4|-
CASRPGSNSPLHF
TGTGCCAGCAGACCAGGCAGTAATTCACCCCTCCACTTT
>TRBJ2-1|-|TRBV4-3|-
CASSLAFGGSYNEQFF
TGCGCCAGCAGCCTCGCTTTCGGGGGCTCCTACAATGAGCAGTTCTTC
>TRBJ1-5|-|TRBV9|-
CASSVGMAREQPQHF
TGTGCCAGCAGCGTAGGTATGGCTAGGGAGCAGCCCCAGCATTTT
>TRBJ2-7|-|TRBV28|TRBD1
CASSFPGQGSYEQYF
TGTGCCAGCAGTTTTCCGGGACAGGGATCCTACGAGCAGTACTTC